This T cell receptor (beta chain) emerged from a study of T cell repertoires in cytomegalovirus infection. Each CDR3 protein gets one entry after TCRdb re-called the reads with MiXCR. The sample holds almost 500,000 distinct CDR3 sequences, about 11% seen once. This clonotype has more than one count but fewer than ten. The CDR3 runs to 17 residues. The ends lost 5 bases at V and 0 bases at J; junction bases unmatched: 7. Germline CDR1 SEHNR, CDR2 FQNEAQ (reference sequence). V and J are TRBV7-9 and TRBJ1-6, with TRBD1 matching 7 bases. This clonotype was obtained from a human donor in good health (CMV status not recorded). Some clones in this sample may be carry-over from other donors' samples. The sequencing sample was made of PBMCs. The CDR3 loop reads CASSDGQVNSYNSPLHF. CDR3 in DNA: TGTGCCAGCAGCGACGGACAGGTTAACTCCTATAATTCACCCCTCCACTTT. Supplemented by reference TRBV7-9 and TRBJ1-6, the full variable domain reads DTGVSQNPRHKITKRGQNVTFRCDPISEHNRLYWYRQTLGQGPEFLTYFQNEAQLEKSRLLSDRFSAERPKGSFSTLEIQRTEQGDSAMYLCASSDGQVNSYNSPLHFGNGTRLTVT.